This T cell receptor (beta chain) originates from a study of T cell responses to AZD1222 COVID-19 vaccine. Assay used: immunoSEQ multiplex PCR; TCRdb lists only in-frame clones, some missing. The sample shows approximately 84,000 clones, about four fifths of them seen only once. This sample comprised peripheral blood, obtained 28 days after the second AZD1222 dose. The receptor was isolated from an adult who received the AZD1222 COVID-19 vaccine.

CDR3 nucleotides: TGCAAGGGGCCGGGGCCGAGAGGCGAGCAGTACTTC. Encoded protein: CKGPGPRGEQYF. The chain joins TRBV1 to TRBJ2-7. TRBV1 is termed a pseudogene. CDR3 size: 12 residues.